This T cell receptor (beta chain) was recovered during a study of T-cell memory formation after mild COVID-19. This clonotype was recorded a few times. What it binds is not known. One entry per CDR3 protein results from TCRdb running MiXCR on the 5' RACE reads. The sample yields hundreds of thousands of distinct CDR3 sequences, roughly 20% seen once. Study findings and constraints: Researchers report contracting CD4+ clones mostly in CM and EM, with CD8+ clones in EMRA. Researchers found some responding clones in pre-infection memory, a sign that cross-reactive memory joined.

Trimming took 2 bases from V and 4 from J, leaving 5 bases between them. CDR1 is LNHDA, CDR2 SQIVND, per germline (reference sequence). The CDR3 length is 12 residues. The chain carries TRBV19 and TRBJ2-5; no clear D gene. The receptor comes from an adult woman who had mild COVID-19 (a few samples of this study predate the infection). Cell type and time point are not known. Input material: PBMCs or a T cell subset sorted from them (not recorded which). The CDR3 DNA reads as TGTGCCAGTAGTATACCTGGAGAGACCCAGTACTTC. Its translation: CASSIPGETQYF.